The next 17 T cell receptor beta chains were all read from a single sample in a study of T cell responses to AZD1222 COVID-19 vaccine. Data came from immunoSEQ multiplex PCR; TCRdb stores just in-frame clones and leaves some out. Of 96,000 or so clones in the sample, 85% to 90% are singletons; the top ten hold roughly 25%. The sample consisted of peripheral blood, taken on day 0 of AZD1222 vaccination. Receptors originate from an adult in good health.

The chain recombines TRBV2 with TRBJ2-5, with D unclear. V shed 6 bases and J shed 4 bases, with 6 bases lying between them. From germline, CDR1 is SNHLY and CDR2 FYNNEI. This CDR3 spans 11 amino acids. This CDR3 is CASRNVETQYF. CDR3 DNA sequence: TGTGCCAGCAGGAATGTAGAGACCCAGTACTTC.

V and J are TRBV5-5 and TRBJ1-6; 9 nucleotides line up with TRBD1. CDR3 length equals 16 residues. Germline CDR1 SGHKS, CDR2 YYEKEE (reference sequence). With 6 bases clipped from V and 7 bases from J, the junction kept 11 bases outside the gene matches. Here the CDR3 reads CASTPIQGQGNSPLHF. CDR3 nucleotide sequence: TGTGCCAGCACCCCCATTCAGGGACAGGGCAATTCACCCCTCCACTTT.

The rearrangement links TRBV2 to TRBJ1-2, with no clear D. Trimming left V 3 bases short and J 1 base short, with 6 bases between. From germline, CDR1 is SNHLY and CDR2 FYNNEI. The CDR3 is 13 amino acids. DNA of the CDR3: TGTGCCAGCAGTGATCTGGGTAACTATGGCTACACCTTC. It encodes CASSDLGNYGYTF.

The chain links TRBV6-5 to TRBJ2-7; tentatively, D is TRBD2 (5 bases). From germline, CDR1 is MNHEY and CDR2 SVGAGI. Trimming removed 0 bases from V and 3 bases from J, with 12 bases in between. The CDR3 is 15 amino acids. CDR3 sequence: CASSYSWGEGYEQYF. CDR3 sequence (DNA): TGTGCCAGCAGTTACTCCTGGGGTGAGGGCTACGAGCAGTACTTC.

The CDR3 bases are TGTGCCAGCAGCCCTGGCCGGGGCGGATACGAGCAGTACTTC. Its translation: CASSPGRGGYEQYF. This chain links TRBV4-2 with TRBJ2-7; perhaps D is TRBD1 or TRBD2 (5 bases each). Germline assignment: CDR1 LGHNA and CDR2 YNFKEQ. This CDR3 contains 14 residues. V was cut by 4 bases and J by 4 bases, with 14 bases left in between.

V and J are TRBV9 and TRBJ2-5; no definite D call. Germline CDR1 SGDLS, CDR2 YYNGEE. V was trimmed by 3 bases and J by 5 bases, leaving 23 bases between them. The CDR3 consists of 17 residues. CDR3 amino acids: CASSAPGGGAYLETQYF. The CDR3 region has the DNA TGTGCCAGCAGCGCGCCAGGTGGCGGAGCCTACCTGGAGACCCAGTACTTC.

The chain employs TRBV7-2 and TRBJ2-4; 10 nucleotides align to TRBD1. The CDR3 has 16 residues. Germline trimming cut 4 bases from V and 1 base from J; bases unmatched to any gene: 4. CDR1 SGHTA and CDR2 FQGNSA come from the germline V gene. CDR3 protein: CASSYRQGAAKNIQYF. The CDR3 DNA sequence: TGTGCCAGCAGCTATCGACAGGGGGCGGCCAAAAACATTCAGTACTTC. Using reference TRBV7-2 and TRBJ2-4 for the parts outside the CDR3, the full variable domain is GAGVSQSPSNKVTEKGKDVELRCDPISGHTALYWYRQSLGQGLEFLIYFQGNSAPDKSGLPSDRFSAERTGGSVSTLTIQRTQQEDSAVYLCASSYRQGAAKNIQYFGAGTRLSVL.

The sample holds one count of this clone. The J gene is TRBJ1-3, the V gene TRBV9; no clear D. From germline, CDR1 is SGDLS and CDR2 YYNGEE. Trimming removed 3 bases at V and 0 bases at J, with 10 bases between. The CDR3 sequence is 15 residues long. CDR3 amino acids: CASSGDGASGNTIYF. CDR3 nucleotides: TGTGCCAGCAGCGGAGACGGAGCCTCTGGAAACACCATATATTTT.

The chain is built from TRBV9 and TRBJ1-2, with TRBD1 identical over 9 bases. The CDR3 consists of 15 residues. With V trimmed by 2 bases and J by 8 bases, 10 bases remained unmatched. Per the germline V gene, CDR1 is SGDLS and CDR2 is YYNGEE. The CDR3 sequence: CASSVGDRELGGYTF. The DNA for the CDR3 is TGTGCCAGCAGCGTGGGGGACAGGGAGCTCGGGGGCTACACCTTC.

The gene calls are TRBV7-8 and TRBJ2-7, with TRBD1 as a possible D gene (6 bases). Germline CDR1 is SGHVS and CDR2 is FQNEAQ. CDR3 length: 14 residues. V lost 2 bases and J lost 3, with 11 bases in between. The CDR3 reads CASSLRDTSYEQYF. The CDR3 coding sequence is TGTGCCAGCAGCTTAAGGGACACTAGCTACGAGCAGTACTTC.

The chain joins TRBV5-6 to TRBJ1-6, with TRBD1 identical over 7 bases. The length of the CDR3 is 15 residues. The V gene end was trimmed by 4 bases and the J gene end by 7 bases; junction bases not matched to a gene: 8. Looked up from germline, CDR1 is SGHDT and CDR2 is YYEEEE. In nucleotides, the CDR3 is TGTGCCAGCAGCCAAAAGGCCAGGGGGAATTCACCCCTCCACTTT. It specifies CASSQKARGNSPLHF.

V and J are TRBV7-2 and TRBJ2-1, with D unclear. CDR1 SGHTA and CDR2 FQGNSA come from the germline V gene. Trimming cost V 5 bases and J 5 bases, with 10 bases left between them. CDR3 length: 13 amino acids. CDR3 DNA: TGTGCCAGCAGCCAATACATAGACAATGAGCAGTTCTTC. Translated: CASSQYIDNEQFF.

This rearrangement joins TRBV19 to TRBJ2-2; TRBD1 agrees at 9 bases. The length of the CDR3 is 15 residues. With V trimmed by 7 bases and J by 4 bases, 7 bases remained unmatched. The germline V gene has CDR1 LNHDA and CDR2 SQIVND (reference sequence). For the CDR3, the DNA is TGTGCCAGTAAAACAGGGGGCAGTAGCACCGGGGAGCTGTTTTTT. This gives the protein CASKTGGSSTGELFF. Supplemented by reference TRBV19 and TRBJ2-2, the full variable domain reads DGGITQSPKYLFRKEGQNVTLSCEQNLNHDAMYWYRQDPGQGLRLIYYSQIVNDFQKGDIAEGYSVSREKKESFPLTVTSAQKNPTAFYLCASKTGGSSTGELFFGEGSRLTVL.

There are a few counts of this clone. The V and J genes are TRBV6-8 and TRBJ2-3; D perhaps matches TRBD1 (5 bases). The V gene's germline CDR1 is MNHGY and CDR2 SAAAGT. The CDR3 runs 15 residues. Trimming stripped 4 bases from V and 2 bases from J, with 13 bases between. CDR3 in amino acids: CASSSTDSNTDTQYF. The CDR3 DNA reads TGTGCCAGCAGTTCGACCGACAGCAACACAGATACGCAGTATTTT.

This clone was found a few times. CDR3 DNA sequence: TGTGCCAGTAGTGTCTCTAGCGGAAAGGTCGCCGGGGAGCTGTTTTTT. The encoded protein is CASSVSSGKVAGELFF. The chain employs TRBV19 and TRBJ2-2; 7 bases are shared with TRBD2. The CDR3 runs 16 residues. V lost 5 bases to trimming and J lost 6 bases; unmatched junction nucleotides: 12. Germline V gene sequence: CDR1 LNHDA, CDR2 SQIVND (reference sequence).

This clone was seen just once. V usage is TRBV12-3 or TRBV12-4 and J usage is TRBJ2-3; 7 nucleotides match TRBD1. The ends lost 3 bases at V and 6 bases at J; junction bases unmatched: 3. The CDR3 is made up of 13 amino acids. The CDR3 DNA is TGTGCCAGCAGTTTTAGGGGGCAGGATACGCAGTATTTT. As protein: CASSFRGQDTQYF.

The J gene is TRBJ1-6, the V gene TRBV7-9, with TRBD1 matching over 10 bases. The CDR3 spans 14 residues. V trimming: 5 bases; J trimming: 9 bases; junction bases outside the gene matches: 4. Germline CDR1 SEHNR, CDR2 FQNEAQ (reference sequence). The CDR3 region is CASSPRTGGSPLHF. As DNA, the CDR3 is TGTGCCAGCAGCCCCCGGACAGGGGGTTCACCCCTCCACTTT.